These 3 T cell receptor beta chains share one sample of origin, sequenced in a study of sequential checkpoint blockade in melanoma. TCRdb keeps only in-frame clones here, not all; method: immunoSEQ multiplex PCR. The table includes some 20,000 clones, over 70% detected once. Noted treatment: randomized to nivolumab then ipilimumab (arm A) or the reverse (arm B). The material was CD8+ T cells sorted from blood (inferred from file names), obtained from a patient given nivolumab and ipilimumab in sequence. These receptors were taken from a human donor with melanoma.

This clone was seen a single time. This chain joins TRBV6-5 and TRBJ1-2; 7 nucleotides match TRBD1. This CDR3 region has 15 residues. Germline lookup yields CDR1 MNHEY and CDR2 SVGAGI. The V and J ends lost 6 bases and 4 bases, in that order; junction bases with no gene match: 11. The CDR3 DNA sequence: TGTGCCAGCAGAGTCGCCGGGACAGCGAGCTATGGCTACACCTTC. It specifies CASRVAGTASYGYTF.

This chain links TRBV4-1 with TRBJ2-7; TRBD1 aligns across 7 bases. This CDR3 contains 14 residues. The junction had 2 bases not matched to a gene; V was cut back by 1 base and J by 2 bases. Germline V gene lookup returns CDR1 MGHRA and CDR2 YSYEKL. This CDR3 reads CASSQGDRTYEQYF. The CDR3 DNA follows: TGCGCCAGCAGCCAAGGGGACAGAACCTACGAGCAGTACTTC.

The J gene is TRBJ2-7, the V gene TRBV6-6, with TRBD2 matching over 8 bases. Germline values: CDR1 MNHNY, CDR2 SVGAGI (reference sequence). Trimming removed 6 bases from V and 5 bases from J; junction bases left unmatched: 6. The CDR3 length is 13 residues. The CDR3 DNA reads TGTGCCAGCAGCGAGCGGGAGACAGACGAGCAGTACTTC. Residues: CASSERETDEQYF.